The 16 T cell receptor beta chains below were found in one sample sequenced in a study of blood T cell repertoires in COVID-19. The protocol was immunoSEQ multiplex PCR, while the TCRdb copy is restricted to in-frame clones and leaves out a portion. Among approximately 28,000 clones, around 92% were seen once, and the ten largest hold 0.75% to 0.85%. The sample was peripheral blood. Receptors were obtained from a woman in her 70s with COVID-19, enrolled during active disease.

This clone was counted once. CDR3 DNA sequence: TGTGCCAGCAGCATCGGGAATCAGCCCCAGCATTTT. Translation gives CASSIGNQPQHF. The J gene is TRBJ1-5, the V gene TRBV3-1 (or the pseudogene TRBV3-2); D unclear. The V end lost 5 bases, the J end lost 4 bases, and 6 bases lay between the germline ends. Germline-derived CDR1 and CDR2 are LGHDT and YNNKEL (reference sequence). The CDR3 is 12 amino acids.

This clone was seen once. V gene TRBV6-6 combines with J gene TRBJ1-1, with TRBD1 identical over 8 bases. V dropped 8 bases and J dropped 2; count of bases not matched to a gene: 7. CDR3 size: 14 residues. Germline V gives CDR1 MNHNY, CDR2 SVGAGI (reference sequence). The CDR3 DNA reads TGTGCCAGCGTCATGACAGGGGTCAACACTGAAGCTTTCTTT. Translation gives CASVMTGVNTEAFF.

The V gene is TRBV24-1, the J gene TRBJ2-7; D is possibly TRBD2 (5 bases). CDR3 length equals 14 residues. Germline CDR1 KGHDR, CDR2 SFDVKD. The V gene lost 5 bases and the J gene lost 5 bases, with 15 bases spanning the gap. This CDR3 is CATSVSLANHEQYF. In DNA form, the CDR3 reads TGTGCCACCAGTGTTAGTCTAGCTAACCACGAGCAGTACTTC.

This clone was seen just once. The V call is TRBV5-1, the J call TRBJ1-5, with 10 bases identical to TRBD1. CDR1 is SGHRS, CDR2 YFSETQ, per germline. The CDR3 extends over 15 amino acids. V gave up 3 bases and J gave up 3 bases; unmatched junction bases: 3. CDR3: CASSWTGGVNQPQHF. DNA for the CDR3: TGCGCCAGCAGCTGGACAGGGGGGGTCAATCAGCCCCAGCATTTT.

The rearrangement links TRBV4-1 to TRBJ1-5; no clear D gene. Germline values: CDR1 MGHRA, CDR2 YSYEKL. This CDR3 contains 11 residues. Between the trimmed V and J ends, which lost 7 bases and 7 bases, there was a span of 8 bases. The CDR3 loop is CASILQQPQHF. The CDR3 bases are TGCGCCAGCATTCTGCAGCAGCCCCAGCATTTT.

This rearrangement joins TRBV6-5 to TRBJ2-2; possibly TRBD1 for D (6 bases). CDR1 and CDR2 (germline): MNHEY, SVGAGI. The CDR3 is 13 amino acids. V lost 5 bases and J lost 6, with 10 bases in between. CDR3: CASSNNRAGELFF. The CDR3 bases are TGTGCCAGCAGTAATAACAGGGCCGGGGAGCTGTTTTTT.

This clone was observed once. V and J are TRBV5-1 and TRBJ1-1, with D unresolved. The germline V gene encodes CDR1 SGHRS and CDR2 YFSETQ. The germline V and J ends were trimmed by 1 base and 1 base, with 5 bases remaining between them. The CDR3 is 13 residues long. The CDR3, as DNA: TGCGCCAGCAGCTTGCCGGGGAACACTGAAGCTTTCTTT. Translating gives CASSLPGNTEAFF.

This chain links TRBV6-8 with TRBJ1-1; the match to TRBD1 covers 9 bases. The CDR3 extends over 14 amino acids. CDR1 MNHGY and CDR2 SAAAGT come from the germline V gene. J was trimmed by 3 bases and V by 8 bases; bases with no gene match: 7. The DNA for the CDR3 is TGTGCCAGCGGGACAGGGTCTGTAGACACTGAAGCTTTCTTT. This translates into CASGTGSVDTEAFF.

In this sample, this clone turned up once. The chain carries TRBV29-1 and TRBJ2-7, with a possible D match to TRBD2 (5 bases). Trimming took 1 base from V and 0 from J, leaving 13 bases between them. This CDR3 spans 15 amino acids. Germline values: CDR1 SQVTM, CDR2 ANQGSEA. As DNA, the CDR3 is TGCAGCGTTGAAGGCCAGCATGGGAGCTCCTACGAGCAGTACTTC. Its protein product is CSVEGQHGSSYEQYF.

In DNA form, the CDR3 reads TGTGCCAGCAGTTTAGTTTTGGCTGGCTACACCTTC. Residues: CASSLVLAGYTF. The chain is built from TRBV12-3 or TRBV12-4 and TRBJ1-2; D unclear. The CDR3 runs to 12 residues. V was trimmed by 1 base and J by 7 bases, leaving 7 bases between them.

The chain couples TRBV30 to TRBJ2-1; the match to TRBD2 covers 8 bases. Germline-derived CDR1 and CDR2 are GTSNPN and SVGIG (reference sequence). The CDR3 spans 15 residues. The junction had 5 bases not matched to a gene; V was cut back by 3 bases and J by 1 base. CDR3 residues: CAWSQLAVSYNEQFF. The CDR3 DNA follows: TGTGCCTGGAGCCAACTAGCGGTTTCCTACAATGAGCAGTTCTTC.

CDR3 nucleotide sequence: TGTGCCAGCAGCCGCATTACGCCCAACAGGGGGGATACGCAGTATTTT. Its protein is CASSRITPNRGDTQYF. The V and J genes are TRBV27 and TRBJ2-3; 8 positions match TRBD1. After removal of 6 bases from V and 6 bases from J, the junction contained 14 bases not matched to a gene. CDR1 and CDR2 (germline): MNHEY, SMNVEV (reference sequence). The CDR3 covers 16 residues.

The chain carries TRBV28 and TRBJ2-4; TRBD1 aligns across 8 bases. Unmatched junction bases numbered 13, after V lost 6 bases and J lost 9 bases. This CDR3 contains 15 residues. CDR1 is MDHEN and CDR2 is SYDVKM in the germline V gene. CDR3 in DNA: TGTGCCAGCAGACCCCCGGACAGGGATGTCGTCATTCAGTACTTC. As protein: CASRPPDRDVVIQYF.

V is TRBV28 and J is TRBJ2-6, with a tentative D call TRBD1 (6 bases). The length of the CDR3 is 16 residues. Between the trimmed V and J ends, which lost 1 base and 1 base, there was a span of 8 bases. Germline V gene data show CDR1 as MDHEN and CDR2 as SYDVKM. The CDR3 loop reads CASSLYTGSGANVLTF. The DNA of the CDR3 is TGTGCCAGCAGTTTATACACAGGGTCTGGGGCCAACGTCCTGACTTTC.

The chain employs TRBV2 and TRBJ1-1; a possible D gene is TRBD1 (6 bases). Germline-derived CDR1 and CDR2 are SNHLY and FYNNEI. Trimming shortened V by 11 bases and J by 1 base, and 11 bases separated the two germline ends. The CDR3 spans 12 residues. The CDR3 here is CAGGQTNTEAFF. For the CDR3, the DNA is TGTGCCGGCGGACAGACGAACACTGAAGCTTTCTTT.

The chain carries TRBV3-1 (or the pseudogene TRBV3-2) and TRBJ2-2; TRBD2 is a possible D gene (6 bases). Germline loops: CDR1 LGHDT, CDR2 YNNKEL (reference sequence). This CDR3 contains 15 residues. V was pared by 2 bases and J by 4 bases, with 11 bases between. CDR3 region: CASSQRLGGTGELFF. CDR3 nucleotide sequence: TGTGCCAGCAGCCAACGATTGGGGGGCACCGGGGAGCTGTTTTTT.